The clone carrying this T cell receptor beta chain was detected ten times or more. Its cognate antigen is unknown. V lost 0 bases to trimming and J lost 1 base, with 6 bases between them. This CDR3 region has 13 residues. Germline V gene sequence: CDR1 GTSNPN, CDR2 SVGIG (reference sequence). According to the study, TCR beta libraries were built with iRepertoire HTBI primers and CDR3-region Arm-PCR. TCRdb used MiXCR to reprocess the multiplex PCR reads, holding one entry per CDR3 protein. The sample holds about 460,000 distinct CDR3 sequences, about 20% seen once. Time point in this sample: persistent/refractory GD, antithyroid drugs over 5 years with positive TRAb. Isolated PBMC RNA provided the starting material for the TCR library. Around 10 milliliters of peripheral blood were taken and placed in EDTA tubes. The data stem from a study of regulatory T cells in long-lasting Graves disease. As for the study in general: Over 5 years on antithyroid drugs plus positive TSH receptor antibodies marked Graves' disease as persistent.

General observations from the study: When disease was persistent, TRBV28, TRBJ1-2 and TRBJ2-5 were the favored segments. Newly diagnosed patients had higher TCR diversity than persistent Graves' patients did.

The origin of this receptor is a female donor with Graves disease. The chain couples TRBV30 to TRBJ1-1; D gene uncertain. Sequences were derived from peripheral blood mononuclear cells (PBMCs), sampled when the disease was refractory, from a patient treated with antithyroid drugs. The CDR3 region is CAWSVNRNTEAFF. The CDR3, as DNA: TGTGCCTGGAGTGTAAACCGGAACACTGAAGCTTTCTTT.